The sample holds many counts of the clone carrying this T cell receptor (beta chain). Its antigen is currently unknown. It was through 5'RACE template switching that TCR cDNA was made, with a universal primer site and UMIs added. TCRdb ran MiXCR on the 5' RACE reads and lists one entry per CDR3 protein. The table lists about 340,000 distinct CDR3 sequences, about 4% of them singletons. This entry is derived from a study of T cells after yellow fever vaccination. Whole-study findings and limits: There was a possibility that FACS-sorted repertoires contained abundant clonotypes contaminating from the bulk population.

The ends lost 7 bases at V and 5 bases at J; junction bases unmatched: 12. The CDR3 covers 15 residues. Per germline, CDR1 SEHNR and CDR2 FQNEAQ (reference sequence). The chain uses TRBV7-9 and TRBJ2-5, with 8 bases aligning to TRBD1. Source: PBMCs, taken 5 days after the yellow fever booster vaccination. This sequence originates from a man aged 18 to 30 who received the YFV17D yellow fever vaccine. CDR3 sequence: CASTDAGQGPETQYF. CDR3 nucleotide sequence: TGTGCCAGCACCGACGCTGGACAGGGCCCGGAGACCCAGTACTTC. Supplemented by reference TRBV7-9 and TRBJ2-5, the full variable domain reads DTGVSQNPRHKITKRGQNVTFRCDPISEHNRLYWYRQTLGQGPEFLTYFQNEAQLEKSRLLSDRFSAERPKGSFSTLEIQRTEQGDSAMYLCASTDAGQGPETQYFGPGTRLLVL.